Each of the 4 T cell receptor beta chains below was sequenced from the same sample in a study of identical twins. TCRdb itself ran the 5' RACE reads through MiXCR, one entry per CDR3 protein. Of 1.5 million to 2 million distinct CDR3 sequences in the sample, 32% were seen once. The sample comprised cord blood. Receptor source: a newborn girl in good health.

The gene calls are TRBV5-1 and TRBJ2-7; 14 bases are a match to TRBD2. The germline CDR1 and CDR2 sequences are SGHRS and YFSETQ. The CDR3 runs 16 residues. J gave up 7 bases and V 3 bases, and 9 bases lay outside the gene matches. CDR3 coding DNA: TGCGCCAGCAGCTGGACTAGCGGGGGGAACTACAATGAGCAGTACTTC. Translating gives CASSWTSGGNYNEQYF.

This clonotype occurred once. This rearrangement joins TRBV4-3 to TRBJ2-1; D is undetermined. The CDR3 has 14 amino acids. Per germline, CDR1 LGHNA and CDR2 YSLEER. Deletions cut 0 bases from V and 3 bases from J, with 6 bases between. This CDR3 is CASSQDPYYNEQFF. The CDR3 nucleotides are TGCGCCAGCAGCCAAGACCCTTACTACAATGAGCAGTTCTTC.

CDR3 in DNA: TGTGCCAGCAGCGTAACCCGGACAGGGCGACTCACCGGGGAGCTGTTTTTT. It is translated as CASSVTRTGRLTGELFF. The chain couples TRBV5-6 to TRBJ2-2; the match to TRBD1 covers 8 bases. Looked up from germline, CDR1 is SGHDT and CDR2 is YYEEEE. The V segment lost 4 bases and the J segment 4 bases; nucleotides outside the gene matches: 12. CDR3 length: 17 amino acids.

V is TRBV24-1 and J is TRBJ2-2; 11 bases agree with TRBD1. The V gene's germline CDR1 is KGHDR and CDR2 SFDVKD. The CDR3 length is 17 residues. Losses at the gene ends were 4 bases for V and 5 bases for J; bases not matched to a gene: 8. DNA for the CDR3: TGTGCCACCAGTGACCCGGACAGGGGGCGTCTGACCGGGGAGCTGTTTTTT. Its protein is CATSDPDRGRLTGELFF.